The rows below give T cell receptor beta chains drawn from one sample of a study of OX40 agonist ivuxolimab in advanced cancers. The method was immunoSEQ multiplex PCR; TCRdb's version includes in-frame clones alone and lacks a portion of them. Altogether roughly 75,000 clones are present, about 88% being singletons, with the ten largest covering approximately 0.99%. The sequences come from CD4+ or CD8+ T cells sorted from blood, collected in a trial of the OX40 agonist ivuxolimab. The receptor source for this set is an adult with an advanced solid tumor such as melanoma, head and neck, liver or kidney cancer. The CDR3 runs from the conserved cysteine through the conserved F or W. The order of the fields is J gene, clone size, D gene, V gene, CDR3 protein, CDR3 DNA. The D gene is left open where the match is weak. Clone size is given for some rows only: seen once, a few or many times, or a class if the clone is expanded.

TRBJ2-3 | . | TRBD1 | TRBV7-9 | CASRSTQGADTQYF | TGTGCCAGCAGATCAACACAGGGGGCAGATACGCAGTATTTT
TRBJ1-5 | . | . | TRBV2 | CASRQGSNQPQHF | TGTGCCAGCAGACAGGGAAGCAATCAGCCCCAGCATTTT
TRBJ2-2 | . | . | TRBV10-2 | CASSESGGNTGELFF | TGCGCCAGCAGTGAGTCCGGCGGAAACACCGGGGAGCTGTTTTTT
TRBJ1-1 | few | . | TRBV18 | CASSPRRTEAFF | TGTGCCAGCTCACCGAGGCGGACTGAAGCTTTCTTT
TRBJ2-1 | . | . | TRBV2 | CASSEEVEQFF | TGTGCCAGCAGTGAAGAGGTTGAGCAGTTCTTC
TRBJ1-4 | few | TRBD1 | TRBV5-4 | CASSLTGGEKLFF | TGTGCCAGCAGCTTGACAGGGGGCGAAAAACTGTTTTTT
TRBJ1-1 | . | . | TRBV5-1 | CASRGGQSTEAFF | TGCGCCAGCAGAGGAGGACAGAGCACTGAAGCTTTCTTT
TRBJ2-5 | once | TRBD1 | TRBV28 | CASSLDRGHRKTQYF | TGTGCCAGCAGTCTGGACAGGGGGCATAGAAAGACCCAGTACTTC
TRBJ2-1 | . | TRBD2 | TRBV5-5 | CASSLVAGGYNEQFF | TGTGCCAGCAGCTTGGTAGCGGGAGGGTACAATGAGCAGTTCTTC
TRBJ2-1 | . | TRBD2 | TRBV7-8 | CASSSGLAGAHEQFF | TGTGCCAGCAGCTCGGGACTAGCGGGAGCTCATGAGCAGTTCTTC
TRBJ1-4 | few | . | TRBV9 | CASSVGPGRKDEKLFF | TGTGCCAGCAGCGTGGGACCGGGACGGAAGGATGAAAAACTGTTTTTT
TRBJ1-4 | . | . | TRBV6-5 | CASRGGSATNEKLFF | TGTGCCAGCAGGGGGGGGTCGGCAACTAATGAAAAACTGTTTTTT
TRBJ2-3 | . | . | TRBV28 | CASSLYRDTQYF | TGTGCCAGCAGTTTATATCGCGATACGCAGTATTTT
TRBJ2-1 | once | TRBD2 | TRBV5-1 | CASSWGLAGRSAYNEQFF | TGCGCCAGCAGCTGGGGACTAGCGGGAAGGTCCGCCTACAATGAGCAGTTCTTC
TRBJ2-1 | once | TRBD2 | TRBV28 | CASSLFGGSSYNEQFF | TGTGCCAGCAGTCTATTCGGGGGGAGCTCCTACAATGAGCAGTTCTTC
TRBJ1-4 | . | TRBD1 | TRBV4-2 | CASSTNRGLNEKLFF | TGTGCCAGCAGCACAAACAGGGGATTAAATGAAAAACTGTTTTTT
TRBJ1-6 | . | . | TRBV5-6 | CASSSGLPSSPLHF | TGTGCCAGCAGTTCAGGGCTCCCGAGTTCACCCCTCCACTTT
TRBJ2-1 | . | TRBD1 | TRBV5-4 | CASSAGLRTGVDEQFF | TGTGCCAGCAGCGCCGGGCTCAGGACAGGGGTCGATGAGCAGTTCTTC
TRBJ2-7 | . | . | TRBV7-2 | CASSLVRSGEQYF | TGTGCCAGCAGCTTAGTCCGTTCGGGCGAGCAGTACTTC
TRBJ2-2 | . | . | TRBV9 | CASSVAQGRAGELFF | TGTGCCAGCAGCGTAGCTCAGGGGAGGGCCGGGGAGCTGTTTTTT
TRBJ2-1 | . | TRBD2 | TRBV5-4 | CASSPEVTSGTHNEQFF | TGTGCCAGCAGCCCTGAAGTAACTAGCGGGACCCACAATGAGCAGTTCTTC
TRBJ2-7 | once | . | TRBV29-1 | CSVATGSYEQYF | TGCAGCGTTGCAACCGGGAGCTACGAGCAGTACTTC
TRBJ2-7 | . | TRBD1 | TRBV7-9 | CASSHIRTGGYYEQYF | TGTGCCAGCAGCCACATAAGGACAGGAGGCTACTACGAGCAGTACTTC
TRBJ2-1 | . | TRBD2 | TRBV28 | CASSSIGLAGGNEQFF | TGTGCCAGCAGTTCGATAGGACTAGCGGGGGGGAATGAGCAGTTCTTC
TRBJ2-7 | . | TRBD2 | TRBV18 | CASSPPGGDYEQYF | TGTGCCAGCTCACCCCCGGGAGGGGACTACGAGCAGTACTTC
TRBJ2-3 | . | . | TRBV7-2 | CASSDTPRQYF | TGTGCCAGCAGCGATACACCCCGGCAGTATTTT
TRBJ1-2 | . | . | TRBV10-3 | CAISEFYGGADGYTF | TGTGCCATCAGTGAATTTTATGGGGGCGCGGATGGCTACACCTTC
TRBJ2-7 | . | TRBD1 | TRBV28 | CASSFTGVLSYEQYF | TGTGCCAGCAGTTTTACAGGGGTTCTCTCCTACGAGCAGTACTTC
TRBJ1-1 | . | TRBD1 | TRBV30 | CAWSKPGQGKTEAFF | TGTGCCTGGAGTAAGCCGGGACAGGGAAAAACTGAAGCTTTCTTT
TRBJ2-7 | . | . | TRBV6-5 | CASSPTDRPYEQYF | TGTGCCAGCAGTCCCACAGACAGACCCTACGAGCAGTACTTC
TRBJ2-1 | once | . | TRBV7-8 | CASSLGRLPSNEQFF | TGTGCCAGCAGCCTCGGACGGCTGCCATCCAATGAGCAGTTCTTC
TRBJ1-1 | . | . | TRBV28 | CASSLVGRMNTEAFF | TGTGCCAGCAGTTTAGTGGGACGGATGAACACTGAAGCTTTCTTT
TRBJ2-7 | few | . | TRBV18 | CASSPGGYEQYF | TGTGCCAGCTCACCAGGCGGGTACGAGCAGTACTTC
TRBJ2-2 | . | . | TRBV11-2 | CASSLDLIFGNTGELFF | TGTGCCAGCAGCTTAGACCTTATTTTTGGGAACACCGGGGAGCTGTTTTTT
TRBJ2-3 | once | . | TRBV2 | CASGLGEPDTQYF | TGTGCCAGCGGCCTGGGGGAGCCAGATACGCAGTATTTT
TRBJ1-2 | . | . | TRBV4-3 | CASSPSIGRPYGYTF | TGCGCCAGCAGCCCCTCAATCGGCCGTCCCTATGGCTACACCTTC
TRBJ1-4 | . | . | TRBV4-2 | CASSQELRTGVGEKLFF | TGTGCCAGCAGCCAAGAGCTCCGGACGGGAGTGGGGGAAAAACTGTTTTTT
TRBJ1-4 | . | . | TRBV7-2 | CASSDRDSDKLFF | TGTGCCAGCAGCGACCGGGACTCGGACAAACTGTTTTTT
TRBJ2-1 | once | . | TRBV30 | CAWSNRYNEQFF | TGTGCCTGGAGTAATCGTTACAATGAGCAGTTCTTC
TRBJ1-3 | medium-sized | TRBD1 | TRBV18 | CASSRTGGFGNTIYF | TGTGCCAGCTCGAGGACAGGGGGCTTTGGAAACACCATATATTTT
TRBJ1-2 | . | TRBD1 | TRBV6-5 | CAARDRGPWNYGYTF | TGTGCCGCCCGGGACAGGGGCCCTTGGAACTATGGCTACACCTTC